This TCR beta chain is drawn from a study of shared clonotypes between healthy human individuals. About 30,000 T cell genomes, or roughly 180 ng DNA, went into the sorted-subset replicate PCRs. Measured with immunoSEQ multiplex PCR; TCRdb has only the in-frame clones, and not every one. The data show millions of clones, more than 85% seen once. Germline CDR1 is SGHTA and CDR2 is FQGNSA. This CDR3 is built from 14 residues. V gave up 5 bases and J gave up 3 bases, with 14 bases separating them. For this clone: Its antigen is as yet unknown.

Overall study results and limits: When compared with the clonotypes that were shared by all four sorted-subset donors, the non-shared clonotypes turned out to have lower generation probabilities. A handful of donors showed sharing of approximately 5% of naive CD4 clonotypes.

The specimen sequenced was naive CD4+ T cells from PBMCs. This sample's subset: CD45RA+ positively selected. The source is a man younger than 30 in good health. Some clones in this sample may be carry-over from other donors' samples. This chain uses TRBV7-2 with TRBJ2-7, with D possibly called TRBD1 or TRBD2 (6 bases each). The CDR3 DNA follows: TGTGCCAGCAGCCCCCCCGGGGGCAGCTACGAGCAGTACTTC. Translation gives CASSPPGGSYEQYF.